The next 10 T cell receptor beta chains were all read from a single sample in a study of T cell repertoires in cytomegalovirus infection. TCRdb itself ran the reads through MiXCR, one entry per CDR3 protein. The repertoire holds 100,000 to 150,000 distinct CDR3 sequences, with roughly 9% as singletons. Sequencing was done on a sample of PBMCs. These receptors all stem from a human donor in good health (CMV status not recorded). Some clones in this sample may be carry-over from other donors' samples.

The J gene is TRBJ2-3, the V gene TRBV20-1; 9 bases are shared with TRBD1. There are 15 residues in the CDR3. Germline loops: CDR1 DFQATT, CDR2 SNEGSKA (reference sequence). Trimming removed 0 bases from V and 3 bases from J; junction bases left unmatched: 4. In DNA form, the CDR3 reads TGCAGTGCTAGAGAACCGGGACAGGGTACAGATACGCAGTATTTT. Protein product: CSAREPGQGTDTQYF.

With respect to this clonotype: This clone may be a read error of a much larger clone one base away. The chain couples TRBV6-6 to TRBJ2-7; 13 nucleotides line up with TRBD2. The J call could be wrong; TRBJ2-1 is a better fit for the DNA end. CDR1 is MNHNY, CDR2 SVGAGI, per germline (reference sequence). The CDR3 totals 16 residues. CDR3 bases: TGTGCCAGCAGTTTTCAACTAGCGGGGGGGACCTACGAGCAGTTCTTC. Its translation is CASSFQLAGGTYEQFF.

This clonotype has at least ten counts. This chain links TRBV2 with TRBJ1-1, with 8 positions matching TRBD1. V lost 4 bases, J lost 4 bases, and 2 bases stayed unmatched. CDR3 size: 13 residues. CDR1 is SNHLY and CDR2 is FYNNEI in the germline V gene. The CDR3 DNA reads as TGTGCCAGCAGTGGACAGGGGAGCACTGAAGCTTTCTTT. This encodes CASSGQGSTEAFF.

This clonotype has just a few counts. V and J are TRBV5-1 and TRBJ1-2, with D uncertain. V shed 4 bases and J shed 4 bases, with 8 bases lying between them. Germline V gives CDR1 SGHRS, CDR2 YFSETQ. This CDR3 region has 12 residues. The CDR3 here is CASSADRYGYTF. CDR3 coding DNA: TGCGCCAGCAGCGCGGACCGCTATGGCTACACCTTC. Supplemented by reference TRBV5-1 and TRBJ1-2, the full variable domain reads KAGVTQTPRYLIKTRGQQVTLSCSPISGHRSVSWYQQTPGQGLQFLFEYFSETQRNKGNFPGRFSGRQFSNSRSEMNVSTLELGDSALYLCASSADRYGYTFGSGTRLTVV.

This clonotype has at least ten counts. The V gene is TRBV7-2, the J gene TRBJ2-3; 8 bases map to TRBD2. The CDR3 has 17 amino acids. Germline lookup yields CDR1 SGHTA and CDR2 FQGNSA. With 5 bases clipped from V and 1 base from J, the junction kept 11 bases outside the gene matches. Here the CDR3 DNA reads TGTGCCAGCAGCAGGTCGGGGGGGCCGGGGGGCACAGATACGCAGTATTTT. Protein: CASSRSGGPGGTDTQYF. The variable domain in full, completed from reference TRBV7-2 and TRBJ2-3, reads GAGVSQSPSNKVTEKGKDVELRCDPISGHTALYWYRQSLGQGLEFLIYFQGNSAPDKSGLPSDRFSAERTGGSVSTLTIQRTQQEDSAVYLCASSRSGGPGGTDTQYFGPGTRLTVL.

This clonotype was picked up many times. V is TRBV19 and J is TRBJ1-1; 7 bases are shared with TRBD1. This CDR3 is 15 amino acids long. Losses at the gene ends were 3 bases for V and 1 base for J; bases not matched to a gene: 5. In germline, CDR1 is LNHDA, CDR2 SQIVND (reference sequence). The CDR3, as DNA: TGTGCCAGTAGTATCCCCCGACAGGGGAACACTGAAGCTTTCTTT. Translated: CASSIPRQGNTEAFF.

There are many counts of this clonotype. CDR3 sequence: CASSFGFVGPDYNEQFF. The CDR3 DNA reads as TGTGCCAGCAGCTTTGGTTTCGTGGGGCCAGATTACAATGAGCAGTTCTTC. The chain is built from TRBV11-2 and TRBJ2-1; D perhaps matches TRBD1 (5 bases). Between the trimmed V and J ends, which lost 3 bases and 4 bases, there was a span of 19 bases. The length of the CDR3 is 17 residues. CDR1 and CDR2 (germline): SGHAT, FQNNGV.

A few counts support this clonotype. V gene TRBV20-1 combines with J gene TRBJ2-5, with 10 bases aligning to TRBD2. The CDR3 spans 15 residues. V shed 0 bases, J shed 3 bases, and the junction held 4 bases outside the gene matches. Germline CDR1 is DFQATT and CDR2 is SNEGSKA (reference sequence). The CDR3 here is CSARDLAGGEETQYF. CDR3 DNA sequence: TGCAGTGCTAGAGATTTAGCGGGAGGCGAAGAGACCCAGTACTTC.

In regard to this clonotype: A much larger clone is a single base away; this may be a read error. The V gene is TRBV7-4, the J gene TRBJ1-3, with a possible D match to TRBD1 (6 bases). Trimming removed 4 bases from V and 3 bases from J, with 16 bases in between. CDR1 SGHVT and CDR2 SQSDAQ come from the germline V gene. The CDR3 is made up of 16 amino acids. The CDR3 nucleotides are TGTGCCAGCAGCTCCTCGGGCGGACAGTGTGGAAACACCATATATTTT. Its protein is CASSSSGGQCGNTIYF. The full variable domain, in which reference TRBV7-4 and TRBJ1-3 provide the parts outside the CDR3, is GAGVSQSPRYKVAKRGRDVALRCDSISGHVTLYWYRQTLGQGSEVLTYSQSDAQRDKSGRPSGRFSAERPERSVSTLKIQRTEQGDSAVYLCASSSSGGQCGNTIYFGEGSWLTVV.

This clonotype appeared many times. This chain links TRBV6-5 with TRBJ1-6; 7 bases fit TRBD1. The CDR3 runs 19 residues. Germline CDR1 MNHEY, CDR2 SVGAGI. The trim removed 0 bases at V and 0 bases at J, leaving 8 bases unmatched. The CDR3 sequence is CASSYSTGATSSYNSPLHF. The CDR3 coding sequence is TGTGCCAGCAGTTACTCAACAGGGGCGACAAGCTCCTATAATTCACCCCTCCACTTT.